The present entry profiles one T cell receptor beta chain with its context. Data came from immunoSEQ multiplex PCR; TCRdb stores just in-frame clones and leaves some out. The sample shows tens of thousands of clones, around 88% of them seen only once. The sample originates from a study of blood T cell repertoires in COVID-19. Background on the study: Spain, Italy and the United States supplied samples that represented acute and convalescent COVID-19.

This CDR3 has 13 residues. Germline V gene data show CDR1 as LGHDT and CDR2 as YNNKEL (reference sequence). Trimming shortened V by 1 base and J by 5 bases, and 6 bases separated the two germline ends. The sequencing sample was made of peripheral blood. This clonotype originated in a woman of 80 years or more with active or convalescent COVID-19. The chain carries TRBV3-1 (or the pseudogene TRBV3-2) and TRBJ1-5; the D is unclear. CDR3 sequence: CASSQARDQPQHF. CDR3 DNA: TGTGCCAGCAGCCAAGCAAGAGATCAGCCCCAGCATTTT.